The text below deals with one TCR beta chain. This sample was included in a study of T cell clusters in autoimmune cytopenias. TRB amplification used approximately 0.25 ug of peripheral blood genomic DNA. Germline CDR1 reads SGHDT; CDR2 reads YYEEEE. The length of the CDR3 is 12 residues. TRB rearrangements were amplified by touch-down multiplex PCR with mixed TRB-A/B primers. Each CDR3 protein gets one entry in TCRdb, which reprocessed the multiplex PCR reads and gives no DNA. This sample's clone table lists 3,000 to 5,000 distinct CDR3 sequences. These sequences were also reported in another study, on T cell repertoires in aging, cancer and after chemotherapy. That source notes: Healthy donors lost TCR diversity with age mainly through richness, cancer patients through richness and evenness. Across the chemotherapy interval, each cancer cohort showed higher median generation probability, suggesting thymic rebound.

The gene calls are TRBV5-6 and TRBJ2-7; the D call from TCRdb, TRBD1, cannot be confirmed without DNA. The sequence came from a human donor in good health. What was sequenced was peripheral blood. CDR3: CASSLGGTGKYF.